These 26 T cell receptor beta chains were sequenced from one sample in a study of T cells in Graves' hyperthyroidism and ophthalmopathy. RNA transcripts yielded amplified TCR beta CDR3 regions. RT-PCR in the first round (using the HTBI primer set) targeted the TCR CDR3. TCRdb called the multiplex PCR reads again in MiXCR, with one record for every CDR3 protein. The table includes around 300,000 distinct CDR3 sequences, about 15% detected once. Input material: blood. Receptors originate from a woman aged 30 to 39 with Graves' hyperthyroidism.

This clonotype was detected ten times or more. The rearrangement uses TRBV27 and TRBJ1-1, with D possibly TRBD1 on 5 matching bases. Germline V gene data show CDR1 as MNHEY and CDR2 as SMNVEV (reference sequence). The CDR3 has 14 residues. Between the trimmed V and J ends, which lost 3 bases and 1 base, there was a span of 9 bases. In DNA, the CDR3 is TGTGCCAGCAGTTTTCGACAGACGAACACTGAAGCTTTCTTT. This encodes CASSFRQTNTEAFF.

The J gene is TRBJ1-5, the V gene TRBV7-9; D not certain. V lost 2 bases to trimming and J lost 7 bases, with 18 bases between them. The length of the CDR3 is 16 residues. Germline CDR1 reads SEHNR; CDR2 reads FQNEAQ (reference sequence). The CDR3 here is CASSLRRQNMYQPQHF. The CDR3 DNA follows: TGTGCCAGCAGCTTAAGAAGGCAGAATATGTACCAGCCCCAGCATTTT.

The table lists this clonotype with a few counts. CDR3 coding DNA: TGTGCCAGCTCAGACAGGGGGAGCAATGAGCAGTTCTTC. It specifies CASSDRGSNEQFF. The rearrangement joins TRBV18 to TRBJ2-1; 9 bases agree with TRBD1. V was clipped by 5 bases and J by 6 bases; unmatched bases: 2. The CDR3 spans 13 residues. Germline V gene sequence: CDR1 KGHSH, CDR2 LQKENI.

The chain couples TRBV29-1 to TRBJ1-2, with a weak D call TRBD1 (5 bases). V lost 1 base, J lost 3 bases, and 12 bases lay in between. The CDR3 length is 14 residues. The V gene's germline CDR1 is SQVTM and CDR2 ANQGSEA. CDR3 nucleotides: TGCAGCGTTGAAGGGGTCAGGGAGGACTATGGCTACACCTTC. This gives the protein CSVEGVREDYGYTF.

In this sample, this clonotype turned up many times. The chain joins TRBV7-6 to TRBJ1-4, with a possible D match to TRBD1 (6 bases). This CDR3 spans 15 amino acids. V lost 1 base, J lost 7 bases, and 13 bases lay in between. Germline CDR1 is SGHVS and CDR2 is FNYEAQ. The chain's CDR3 is CASSLGTGTSEKLFF. The CDR3 nucleotides are TGTGCCAGCAGCTTAGGAACAGGGACCTCTGAAAAACTGTTTTTT.

In its sample, this clonotype was seen many times. V and J are TRBV12-3 or TRBV12-4 and TRBJ2-7; no firm D call. V was cut by 3 bases and J by 2 bases, with 11 bases left in between. The CDR3 consists of 14 residues. CDR3 amino acids: CASSFRTDPYEQYF. The CDR3 DNA reads as TGTGCCAGCAGTTTTCGGACGGACCCCTACGAGCAGTACTTC.

At least ten counts were recorded for this clonotype. This chain uses TRBV18 with TRBJ2-1, with D possibly TRBD2 on 6 matching bases. V lost 1 base and J lost 0, with 10 bases in between. The CDR3 is 16 amino acids. Germline assignment: CDR1 KGHSH and CDR2 LQKENI. CDR3 region: CASSPRIGSSYNEQFF. In nucleotides, the CDR3 is TGTGCCAGCTCACCACGGATCGGGAGCTCCTACAATGAGCAGTTCTTC.

The table lists this clonotype with many counts. The CDR3 DNA is TGTGCCAGCGGAGGGGGCACCGGGGAGCTGTTTTTT. Residues: CASGGGTGELFF. The V gene is TRBV11-2, the J gene TRBJ2-2; D tentatively reads TRBD1 or TRBD2 (6 bases each). Per the germline V gene, CDR1 is SGHAT and CDR2 is FQNNGV. V shed 8 bases and J shed 4 bases, with 8 bases lying between them. This CDR3 has 12 residues.

Many counts were recorded for this clonotype. This chain uses TRBV12-3 or TRBV12-4 with TRBJ1-2, with TRBD1 identical over 7 bases. The CDR3 consists of 14 residues. J gave up 4 bases and V 5 bases, and 7 bases lay outside the gene matches. CDR3: CASSPTGQFYGYTF. CDR3 DNA sequence: TGTGCCAGCAGTCCCACGGGACAGTTCTATGGCTACACCTTC.

This clonotype was seen many times. For the CDR3, the DNA is TGTGCCAGCAGTTTCGTCGTCGCAGAGACCCAGTACTTC. This translates into CASSFVVAETQYF. The genes are TRBV28 and TRBJ2-5; D not resolved. Germline V gene data show CDR1 as MDHEN and CDR2 as SYDVKM. Trimming pared 3 bases from V and 4 bases from J, leaving 9 bases between. The length of the CDR3 is 13 residues.

This clonotype was seen a handful of times. This chain connects TRBV6-1 to TRBJ1-1; unclear D gene. The V gene lost 8 bases and the J gene lost 10 bases, with 8 bases spanning the gap. Germline values: CDR1 MNHNS, CDR2 SASEGT. The CDR3 is 9 residues long. CDR3 loop: CASGSRAFF. CDR3 sequence (DNA): TGTGCCAGCGGGAGCAGAGCTTTCTTT.

The chain is built from TRBV7-9 and TRBJ2-1, with D possibly being TRBD1 or TRBD2 (6 bases each). Trimming left V 5 bases short and J 14 bases short, with 16 bases between. CDR1 is SEHNR, CDR2 FQNEAQ, per germline (reference sequence). The CDR3 length is 12 residues. The CDR3 sequence is CASSRYREEEFF. CDR3 bases: TGTGCCAGCAGCCGGTACAGGGAGGAAGAGTTCTTC.

The chain links TRBV5-4 to TRBJ2-5; 10 nucleotides agree with TRBD2. This CDR3 spans 17 amino acids. After removal of 3 bases from V and 5 bases from J, the junction contained 13 bases not matched to a gene. CDR1 SGHNT and CDR2 YYREEE come from the germline V gene (reference sequence). The CDR3 DNA reads as TGTGCCAGCAGCTCGGAGACTAGCGGGCCCCGACGGGAGACCCAGTACTTC. This sequence encodes CASSSETSGPRRETQYF.

This clonotype was recorded at least ten times. The CDR3 nucleotides read TGCAGTGCTAGAGTGCGGCTAGCGGCCTCCTACAATGAGCAGTTCTTC. This translates into CSARVRLAASYNEQFF. The rearrangement joins TRBV20-1 to TRBJ2-1; 7 nucleotides agree with TRBD2. Germline trimming cut 1 base from V and 0 bases from J; bases unmatched to any gene: 6. The CDR3 is made up of 16 amino acids. Germline V lookup: CDR1 DFQATT, CDR2 SNEGSKA (reference sequence).

This clonotype was counted at least ten times. The chain recombines TRBV2 with TRBJ2-7; 7 bases map to TRBD1. Trimming removed 6 bases from V and 4 bases from J; junction bases left unmatched: 9. Per germline, CDR1 SNHLY and CDR2 FYNNEI. This CDR3 is built from 14 residues. CDR3 in DNA: TGTGCCAGCAGGAACGCAGGGGGTGATTACGAGCAGTACTTC. Translated, it gives CASRNAGGDYEQYF.

This clonotype was found a few times. The J gene is TRBJ1-3, the V gene TRBV20-1, with no clear D. The V end was cut by 0 bases, the J end by 0 bases, with 12 bases between. Germline CDR1 DFQATT, CDR2 SNEGSKA (reference sequence). This CDR3 spans 16 amino acids. CDR3 DNA sequence: TGCAGTGCTAGAGATATAAAGGCCCTCTCTGGAAACACCATATATTTT. Encoded protein: CSARDIKALSGNTIYF.

This clonotype was picked up many times. This sequence joins TRBV11-2 and TRBJ2-1, with 11 bases identical to TRBD2. The germline V gene encodes CDR1 SGHAT and CDR2 FQNNGV. This CDR3 contains 13 residues. Unmatched junction bases numbered 8, after V lost 11 bases and J lost 8 bases. DNA of the CDR3: TGTGCCGGAGGGACTAGCGGACGCCATGAGCAGTTCTTC. Translation gives CAGGTSGRHEQFF.

The chain has TRBV29-1 and TRBJ1-4; D unresolved. Germline CDR1 reads SQVTM; CDR2 reads ANQGSEA. CDR3 size: 14 residues. V lost 1 base to trimming and J lost 4 bases, with 10 bases between them. In DNA form, the CDR3 reads TGCAGCGTTGAAGGGGGAGCCGATAATGAAAAACTGTTTTTT. It is translated as CSVEGGADNEKLFF.

This clonotype was seen ten or more times. The chain employs TRBV28 and TRBJ2-3, with D unresolved. In germline, CDR1 is MDHEN, CDR2 SYDVKM. V was clipped by 5 bases and J by 0 bases, with 9 bases between them. This CDR3 has 14 amino acids. This chain's CDR3 is CASSRLSSTDTQYF. CDR3 sequence (DNA): TGTGCCAGCAGTAGGCTCTCTAGCACAGATACGCAGTATTTT. Using reference TRBV28 and TRBJ2-3 for the parts outside the CDR3, the full variable domain is DVKVTQSSRYLVKRTGEKVFLECVQDMDHENMFWYRQDPGLGLRLIYFSYDVKMKEKGDIPEGYSVSREKKERFSLILESASTNQTSMYLCASSRLSSTDTQYFGPGTRLTVL.

A few counts support this clonotype. The genes are TRBV5-6 and TRBJ1-3; D is uncertain. Germline V gene data show CDR1 as SGHDT and CDR2 as YYEEEE. Trimming took off 4 bases at V and 4 bases at J, with 15 bases between the two ends. The CDR3 extends over 15 amino acids. The CDR3 DNA reads TGTGCCAGCAGCCCCTCGACCGAATCGGGAAACACCATATATTTT. Translating gives CASSPSTESGNTIYF.

This clonotype was detected ten times or more. V and J are TRBV6-1 and TRBJ2-7; the match to TRBD2 covers 7 bases. The CDR3 consists of 11 residues. Looked up from germline, CDR1 is MNHNS and CDR2 is SASEGT. V gave up 10 bases and J gave up 3 bases; unmatched junction bases: 3. For the CDR3, the DNA is TGTGCCACCGAGCGGGACTACGAGCAGTACTTC. It encodes CATERDYEQYF.

This clonotype was counted between two and nine times. The chain combines TRBV13 with TRBJ2-7; 10 bases are a match to TRBD1. The germline gives CDR1 PRHDT, CDR2 FYEKMQ (reference sequence). The CDR3 runs 16 residues. V lost 5 bases and J lost 1; bases outside the gene matches: 8. In DNA, the CDR3 is TGTGCCAGCAGCGTAGTAACGGGACAGGGGTCCTACGAGCAGTACTTC. Amino acids: CASSVVTGQGSYEQYF.

At least ten counts were recorded for this clonotype. The genes are TRBV28 and TRBJ2-7; weak D call: TRBD2 (6 bases). V was pared by 5 bases and J by 6 bases, with 14 bases between. CDR1 and CDR2 from the germline V gene are MDHEN and SYDVKM. There are 13 residues in the CDR3. The chain's CDR3 is CASSRRRDGEQYF. The CDR3 nucleotides are TGTGCCAGCAGTAGGCGGAGGGATGGCGAGCAGTACTTC. Filled out from reference TRBV28 and TRBJ2-7, the complete variable domain reads DVKVTQSSRYLVKRTGEKVFLECVQDMDHENMFWYRQDPGLGLRLIYFSYDVKMKEKGDIPEGYSVSREKKERFSLILESASTNQTSMYLCASSRRRDGEQYFGPGTRLTVT.

This clonotype was detected many times. This chain links TRBV7-2 with TRBJ2-7; the D is unclear. Trimming took 1 base from V and 3 from J, leaving 4 bases between them. The CDR3 loop spans 12 amino acids. From germline, CDR1 is SGHTA and CDR2 FQGNSA. The CDR3: CTSSLEGYEQYF. The CDR3 region has the DNA TGTACCAGCAGCTTAGAGGGCTACGAGCAGTACTTC. Drawing the rest from reference TRBV7-2 and TRBJ2-7, the complete variable domain is GAGVSQSPSNKVTEKGKDVELRCDPISGHTALYWYRQSLGQGLEFLIYFQGNSAPDKSGLPSDRFSAERTGGSVSTLTIQRTQQEDSAVYLCTSSLEGYEQYFGPGTRLTVT.

This clonotype showed up many times. J is TRBJ2-7 and V is TRBV6-1, with D perhaps given as TRBD1 or TRBD2 (5 bases each). Germline V CDR1 and CDR2: MNHNS, SASEGT. V was trimmed by 8 bases and J by 2 bases, leaving 16 bases between them. The CDR3 covers 14 residues. CDR3 in amino acids: CASRVRDGAYEQYF. The CDR3 nucleotides are TGTGCCAGCCGAGTCAGGGACGGCGCCTACGAGCAGTACTTC.

In this sample, this clonotype turned up a few times. The rearrangement joins TRBV20-1 to TRBJ2-5; 13 bases are a match to TRBD2. V lost 0 bases and J lost 7; bases outside the gene matches: 2. The length of the CDR3 is 14 residues. Germline V lookup: CDR1 DFQATT, CDR2 SNEGSKA (reference sequence). The CDR3 sequence: CSARDWTSGGTQYF. For the CDR3, the DNA is TGCAGTGCTAGAGATTGGACTAGCGGGGGGACCCAGTACTTC.